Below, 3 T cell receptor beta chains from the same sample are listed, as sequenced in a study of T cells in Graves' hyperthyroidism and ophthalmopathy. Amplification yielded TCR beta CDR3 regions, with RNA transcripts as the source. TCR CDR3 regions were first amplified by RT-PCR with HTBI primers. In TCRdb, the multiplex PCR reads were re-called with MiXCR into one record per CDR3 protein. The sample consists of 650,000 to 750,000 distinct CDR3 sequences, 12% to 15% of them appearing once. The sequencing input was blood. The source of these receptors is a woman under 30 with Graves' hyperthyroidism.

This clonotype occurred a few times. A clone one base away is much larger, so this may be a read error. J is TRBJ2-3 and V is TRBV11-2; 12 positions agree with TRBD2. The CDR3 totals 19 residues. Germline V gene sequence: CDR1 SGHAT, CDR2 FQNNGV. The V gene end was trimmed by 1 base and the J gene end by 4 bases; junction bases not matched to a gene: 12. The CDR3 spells CASSLGCRLAGEDADTQYF. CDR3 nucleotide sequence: TGTGCCAGCAGCTTAGGGTGCCGACTAGCGGGAGAAGACGCAGATACGCAGTATTTT. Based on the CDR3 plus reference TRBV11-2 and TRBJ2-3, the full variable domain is EAGVAQSPRYKIIEKRQSVAFWCNPISGHATLYWYQQILGQGPKLLIQFQNNGVVDDSQLPKDRFSAERLKGVDSTLKIQPAKLEDSAVYLCASSLGCRLAGEDADTQYFGPGTRLTVL.

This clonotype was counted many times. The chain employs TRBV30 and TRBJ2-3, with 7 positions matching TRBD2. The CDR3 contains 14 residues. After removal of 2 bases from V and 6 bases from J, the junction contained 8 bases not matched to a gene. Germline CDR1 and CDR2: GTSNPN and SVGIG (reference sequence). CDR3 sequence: CAWSSSGIMDTQYF. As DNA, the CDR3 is TGTGCCTGGAGTTCGAGCGGGATCATGGATACGCAGTATTTT.

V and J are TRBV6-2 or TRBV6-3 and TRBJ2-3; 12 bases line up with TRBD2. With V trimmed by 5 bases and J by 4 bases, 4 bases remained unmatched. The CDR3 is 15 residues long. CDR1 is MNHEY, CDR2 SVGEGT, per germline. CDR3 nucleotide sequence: TGTGCCAGCAGTGTCCTAGCGGGAGGGCCAGATACGCAGTATTTT. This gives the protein CASSVLAGGPDTQYF.